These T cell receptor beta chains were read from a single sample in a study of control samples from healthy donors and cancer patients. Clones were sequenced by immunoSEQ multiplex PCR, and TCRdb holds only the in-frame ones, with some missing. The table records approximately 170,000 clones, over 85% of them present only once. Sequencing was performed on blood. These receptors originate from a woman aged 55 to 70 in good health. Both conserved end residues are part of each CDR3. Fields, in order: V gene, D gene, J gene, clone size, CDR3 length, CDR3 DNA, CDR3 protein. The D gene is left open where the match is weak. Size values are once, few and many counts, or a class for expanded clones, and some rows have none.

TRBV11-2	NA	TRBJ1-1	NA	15	TGTGCCAGCAGCTTATACGCCAGCTTGAACACTGAAGCTTTCTTT	CASSLYASLNTEAFF
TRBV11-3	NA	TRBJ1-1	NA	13	TGTGCCAGCAGCTTAGATGGAAGGGATGAAGCTTTCTTT	CASSLDGRDEAFF
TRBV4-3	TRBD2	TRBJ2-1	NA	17	TGCGCCAGCAGCCAAGATCTGCTAGCGGGGGCGCTAAATGAGCAGTTCTTC	CASSQDLLAGALNEQFF
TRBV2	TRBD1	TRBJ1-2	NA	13	TGTGCCAGCAGTTCGACAGGGGACTATGGCTACACCTTC	CASSSTGDYGYTF
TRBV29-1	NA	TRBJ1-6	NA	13	TGCAGCGTAAGAAAGGAGAATAATTCACCCCTCCACTTT	CSVRKENNSPLHF
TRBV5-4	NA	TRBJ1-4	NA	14	TGTGCCAGCAGCTTGGTGGGGACTAATGAAAAACTGTTTTTT	CASSLVGTNEKLFF
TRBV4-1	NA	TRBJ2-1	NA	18	TGCGCCAGCAGCCATGGCGAGGGGTCCATGCCAGGTATGAGTGAGCAGTTCTTC	CASSHGEGSMPGMSEQFF
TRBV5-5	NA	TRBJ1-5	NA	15	TGTGCCAGCAGCCGGAGGGGACGGAACAATCAGCCCCAGCATTTT	CASSRRGRNNQPQHF
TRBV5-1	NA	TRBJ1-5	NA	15	TGCGCCAGCACCCTTTTCCCAGACGGCAATCAGCCCCAGCATTTT	CASTLFPDGNQPQHF
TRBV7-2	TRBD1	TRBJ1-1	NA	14	TGTGCCAGCAGGTTGGGACAGATGAACACTGAAGCTTTCTTT	CASRLGQMNTEAFF
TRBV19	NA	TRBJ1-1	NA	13	TGTGCCAGTAGCGGGACCGTGAACACTGAAGCTTTCTTT	CASSGTVNTEAFF
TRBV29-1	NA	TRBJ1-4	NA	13	TGCAGCGTAGCGAGGGACCATAATGAAAAACTGTTTTTT	CSVARDHNEKLFF
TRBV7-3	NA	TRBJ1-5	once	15	TGTGCCAGCAGCTTAATCGACAGCGGCAATCAGCCCCAGCATTTT	CASSLIDSGNQPQHF
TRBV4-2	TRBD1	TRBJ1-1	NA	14	TGTGCCAGCAGCCAAGTTGGGCAGGGGGCCGACGCTTTCTTT	CASSQVGQGADAFF
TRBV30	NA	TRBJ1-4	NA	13	TGTGCCTGGGACAGGATCACTAATGAAAAACTGTTTTTT	CAWDRITNEKLFF
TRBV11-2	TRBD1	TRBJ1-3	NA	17	TGTGCCAGCAGCTTAGTAACCGGGACAGTCTCTGGAAACACCATATATTTT	CASSLVTGTVSGNTIYF
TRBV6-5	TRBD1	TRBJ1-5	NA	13	TGTGCCAGCGCCACAGGGGAGTATCAGCCCCAGCATTTT	CASATGEYQPQHF
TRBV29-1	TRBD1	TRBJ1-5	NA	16	TGCAGCGTTGACCCCCGGGGACAGGGGTCCAATCAGCCCCAGCATTTT	CSVDPRGQGSNQPQHF
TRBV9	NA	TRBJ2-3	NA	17	TGTGCCAGCAGCCTCCGGGACGGCGGTGGAGGGGCAGATACGCAGTATTTT	CASSLRDGGGGADTQYF
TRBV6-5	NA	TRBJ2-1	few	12	TGTGCCAGCGGGGTCCTCGGCGATGAGCAGTTCTTC	CASGVLGDEQFF
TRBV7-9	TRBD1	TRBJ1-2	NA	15	TGTGCCAGCAGCTTCGGGACAGCAACTAACTATGGCTACACCTTC	CASSFGTATNYGYTF
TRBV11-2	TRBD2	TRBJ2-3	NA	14	TGTGCCAGCAGGACTAGCGGGGACCTGGATACGCAGTATTTT	CASRTSGDLDTQYF
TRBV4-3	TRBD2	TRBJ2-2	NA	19	TGCGCCAGCAGCCAAGATCTAGCGGGGTTTTTCGCGAACACCGGGGAGCTGTTTTTT	CASSQDLAGFFANTGELFF